A selection of T cell receptor beta chains follows, all from one sample in a study of blood T cell repertoires in COVID-19. Generated by immunoSEQ multiplex PCR, the TCRdb table keeps only in-frame clones and is missing some. The table has about 110,000 clones, approximately 90% seen once; the top ten hold less than 1.5%. Source material: peripheral blood. Every receptor here comes from a human donor in a cohort sampled during active COVID-19. Both conserved end residues are part of each CDR3. Expanded clones are given a class, and other clones once, few, many or no size at all.

V gene | clone size | CDR3 protein
TRBV5-1 | NA | CASSIGTASSGNTIYF
TRBV15 | few | CATSRDRGQGANTEAFF
TRBV7-2 | once | CASSLALLAGAVGETQYF
TRBV2 | NA | CASSEDRRTYGYTF
TRBV9 | NA | CASSFGVGQGNEKLFF
TRBV28 | NA | CASRPTGGVYGYTF
TRBV5-4 | NA | CASSLGSPSSYNEQFF
TRBV3-1/TRBV3-2 | NA | CASSQWASYNEQFF
TRBV29-1 | NA | CSVESRDRGKGTQYF
TRBV27 | NA | CASSLSGANTEELFF
TRBV7-2 | NA | CASSPRTSGRSEEQYF
TRBV28 | NA | CASSWWGQAAKNIQYF
TRBV12-3/TRBV12-4 | NA | CASSFYVGELFF
TRBV7-2 | NA | CASSLNSGSSYEQYF
TRBV9 | NA | CASSVGPSLSTDTQYF
TRBV5-1 | NA | CASSPRTGVNTQYF
TRBV5-6 | NA | CASSLGGDYQDYSPLHF
TRBV2 | NA | CASTRREGVMGYGYTF
TRBV20-1 | NA | CSASPQGALGEQYF
TRBV3-1/TRBV3-2 | NA | CASSPQARNSGNTIYF
TRBV5-6 | NA | CASSPTRTSQGTFIYEQYF
TRBV13 | NA | CASSFRGLATSSYNEQFF
TRBV11-3 | NA | CASSYGQGSAFNYGYTF
TRBV6-5 | NA | CASSYSRYDGYTF
TRBV24-1 | NA | CATSPSGGRTDTQYF
TRBV20-1 | NA | CSPLQLGRLFF
TRBV5-4 | NA | CASSLGGLAGGGEQYF
TRBV28 | NA | CASSFESGTYEQYF
TRBV10-2 | NA | CASDGRGNTGELFF
TRBV5-1 | NA | CASTIGLARETQYF
TRBV10-3 | NA | CAISGLADNEQFF
TRBV28 | NA | CASSSLTSGKREQYF
TRBV7-8 | few | CASSLSSHSNRGGKNIQYF
TRBV7-3 | NA | CASSSDPAWGAGELFF
TRBV19 | NA | CASSIGGDTEAFF
TRBV5-8 | NA | CASSLSRVGLHF
TRBV7-9 | once | CASSGRTSANYGYTF
TRBV6-1 | once | CASSDEGGQETQYF
TRBV4-1 | once | CASSQGWAGGQETQYF
TRBV5-6 | NA | CASSLGQNYGYTF
TRBV19 | NA | CASSDRVAYEQYF
TRBV7-9 | NA | CASSSSERGRNNEQFF
TRBV29-1 | NA | CSVAHRTTDTQYF
TRBV4-2 | NA | CASSQDGLAAEQYF
TRBV28 | once | CASSLRTSGSVNEQFF
TRBV24-1 | NA | CATSDSYRVGQVETQYF
TRBV19 | NA | CASSIGTGRGDTEAFF
TRBV28 | NA | CASIPDSLLGETQYF
TRBV6-1 | NA | CASSETGRGSEQYF
TRBV28 | NA | CASTLGGSGANVLTF
TRBV28 | NA | CASSLTGYEQYF
TRBV9 | few | CASSVGGAQGNTIYF
TRBV15 | NA | CATSRARGGGVNTDTQYF
TRBV14 | NA | CASSQGQGPYEQYF